This T cell receptor beta chain stems from a study of CD8 T cells in Susac syndrome. Findings of the study overall: The study acknowledged a relatively small number of individuals in its TCR sequencing and HLA analysis.

On this clonotype itself: Its target is unknown.

With random hexamers, 0.5 to 1 ug RNA was reverse transcribed. It was immunoSEQ multiplex PCR that amplified TCR beta CDR3 across 54 Vbeta and 13 Jbeta. TCRdb recomputed calls from the immunoSEQ multiplex PCR reads with MiXCR, one row per CDR3 protein. The sample includes about 130,000 distinct CDR3 sequences, 90% to 95% seen only once; the top ten take 0.065% to 0.09%. TCR beta sequencing was performed on blood CD8+ and CD4+ T cells. TEMRA cells were FACS-enriched, and CD8+ and CD4+ T cells were isolated negatively. The receptor's source is a human donor in good health. Sequenced sample: CD4+ T cells from PBMCs.

CDR3 bases: TGTGCCAGCAGTTACTCCAGGACAGAAGTACGTGAAGCTTTCTTT. Its translation: CASSYSRTEVREAFF. The chain carries TRBV6-6 and TRBJ1-1; D is possibly TRBD1 (6 bases). The V and J ends lost 0 bases and 7 bases respectively, with 15 bases between them. Per the germline V gene, CDR1 is MNHNY and CDR2 is SVGAGI (reference sequence). CDR3 size: 15 residues.